This T cell receptor beta chain was observed in a study of blood T cell repertoires in COVID-19. Study-level background: The United States, Italy and Spain provided the acute and convalescent COVID-19 samples.

The repertoire was sequenced with immunoSEQ multiplex PCR; TCRdb's copy has only in-frame clones and lacks some. Of roughly 250,000 clones in the sample, 84% were seen once. This TCR came from a human donor in a cohort sampled during active COVID-19. Material: peripheral blood.

DNA for the CDR3: TGTGCCAGCAGTCCCCACCGGGCAGATACGCAGTATTTT. Translating gives CASSPHRADTQYF. The V call is TRBV6-6, the J call TRBJ2-3; no reliable D call. Germline loops: CDR1 MNHNY, CDR2 SVGAGI (reference sequence). V lost 5 bases and J 4 bases, leaving 10 bases between the germline ends. CDR3 length: 13 amino acids.